Listed below are T cell receptor beta chains from one sample, sequenced in a study of cytotoxic CD8 clonotypes in ibrutinib-treated CLL. The protocol was immunoSEQ multiplex PCR, while the TCRdb copy is restricted to in-frame clones and leaves out a portion. This table holds approximately 92,000 clones, 70% to 80% found once. The source was PBMCs, collected after 24 months of ibrutinib treatment. All receptors derive from a human donor with chronic lymphocytic leukemia. Both conserved end residues are part of each CDR3. The order of the fields is clone size, D gene, V gene, J gene, CDR3 DNA, CDR3 protein. D genes are given only for firm matches. Clone sizes are given selectively: once, few, many, or a class where the clone is expanded.

-,TRBD2,TRBV5-1,TRBJ2-1,TGCGCCAGCAGCTCCCGAAGGACTAGCGGGGCATTAGATTACAATGAGCAGTTCTTC,CASSSRRTSGALDYNEQFF
-,-,TRBV12-1,TRBJ2-3,TGTGCCAGCAGCCCCGGTCGGGCTGGGGCCTTAGGTACGCAGTATTTT,CASSPGRAGALGTQYF
-,-,TRBV5-1,TRBJ1-5,TGCGCCAGCAGCCCTCTGTCGGGTTTCAATCAGCCCCAGCATTTT,CASSPLSGFNQPQHF
-,-,TRBV4-1,TRBJ1-4,TGCGCCAGCAGCCAATTCGGGGGGGTTAATGAAAAACTGTTTTTT,CASSQFGGVNEKLFF
-,TRBD1,TRBV27,TRBJ2-7,TGTGCCAGCAGTTACCAGGGACAGGGGGCATCCTACGAGCAGTACTTC,CASSYQGQGASYEQYF
-,-,TRBV11-3,TRBJ2-7,TGTGCCAGCAGCTTAGAGGCTGGGTTCGCCTACGAGCAGTACTTC,CASSLEAGFAYEQYF
-,-,TRBV30,TRBJ1-1,TGTGCCTGGAGGGGTTCAGGGTCGGCTGAAGCTTTCTTT,CAWRGSGSAEAFF
-,TRBD1,TRBV2,TRBJ1-1,TGTGCCAGCAGTGAAAGGGACAGGGGGCGCCGGAACACTGAAGCTTTCTTT,CASSERDRGRRNTEAFF
few,-,TRBV5-1,TRBJ2-4,TGCGCCAGCAGCTTGAGCACAGTCCTCGATAATATAGCCAAAAACATTCAGTACTTC,CASSLSTVLDNIAKNIQYF
-,-,TRBV5-6,TRBJ1-1,TGTGCCAGCAGTCAGGACGTTGGATCTGAAGCTTTCTTT,CASSQDVGSEAFF
-,TRBD1,TRBV28,TRBJ1-5,TGTGCCAGCCGGGACAGGAACGGACAGCCCCAGCATTTT,CASRDRNGQPQHF
-,-,TRBV25-1,TRBJ1-1,TGTGCCAGCAGTGAACGGGTGACCCCCACTGAAGCTTTCTTT,CASSERVTPTEAFF
-,TRBD1,TRBV6-1,TRBJ1-2,TGTGCCAGCAGTGAATCGGGGACAGGGGATGGCTACACCTTC,CASSESGTGDGYTF
-,-,TRBV11-3,TRBJ2-3,TGTGCCAGCAGCTTAGTAGATACGCAGTATTTT,CASSLVDTQYF
-,-,TRBV19,TRBJ2-1,TGTGCCAGTAGTTACGCGAGATACAATGAGCAGTTCTTC,CASSYARYNEQFF
-,-,TRBV30,TRBJ2-7,TGTGCCTGGAGTGTTGGCGGTTATCAGCAGTACTTC,CAWSVGGYQQYF
once,-,TRBV5-1,TRBJ2-2,TGCGCCAGCAGCGTACGGGATGTCACCGGGGAGCTGTTTTTT,CASSVRDVTGELFF
-,-,TRBV27,TRBJ2-7,TGTGCCAGCAGTTTTCTACGGGACACACGGTCCTACGAGCAGTACTTC,CASSFLRDTRSYEQYF
-,-,TRBV5-8,TRBJ2-1,TGTGCCAGCAGCTCTCAGGGTGGTTTGTACGATGAGCAGTTCTTC,CASSSQGGLYDEQFF
-,TRBD1,TRBV6-1,TRBJ2-3,TGTGCCAGCAACGGAATCGGGACAGGGGCAGATACGCAGTATTTT,CASNGIGTGADTQYF
once,-,TRBV5-1,TRBJ2-1,TGCGCCAGCAGCTTGGGCCCAGCGGGCGAGCAGTTCTTC,CASSLGPAGEQFF
-,-,TRBV18,TRBJ1-1,TGTGCCAGCTCACCACTAACGACTGAAGCTTTCTTT,CASSPLTTEAFF
-,-,TRBV28,TRBJ2-7,TGTGCCAGCAGTCCCCGGGAGCACCCTTGGGTCGAGCAGTACTTC,CASSPREHPWVEQYF
-,TRBD2,TRBV2,TRBJ2-7,TGTGCCAGCAGTGAGATTAGGGCTAGCGGGAGGGCCCTCTACAAGCAGTACTTC,CASSEIRASGRALYKQYF
-,-,TRBV2,TRBJ2-3,TGTGCCAGCAGTCAGGGCGAGGTCGTTGATACGCAGTATTTT,CASSQGEVVDTQYF
-,TRBD1,TRBV5-4,TRBJ1-4,TGTGCCAGCAGCACCGGGACAGGGAATGAAAAACTGTTTTTT,CASSTGTGNEKLFF
-,TRBD2,TRBV7-6,TRBJ2-1,TGTGCCAGCAGCTTAATGGCTAGCGGGCCCGAGGGAGGTGAGCAGTTCTTC,CASSLMASGPEGGEQFF
-,-,TRBV5-1,TRBJ2-6,TGCGCCAGCAGCTTGGTCAGGGTTCGAGCTGGGGCCAACGTCCTGACTTTC,CASSLVRVRAGANVLTF
once,-,TRBV28,TRBJ2-7,TGTGCCAGCAGTTACTTCTACGAGCAGTACTTC,CASSYFYEQYF
-,-,TRBV29-1,TRBJ2-3,TGCAGCGTCCGTCCGGCCTCAGATACGCAGTATTTT,CSVRPASDTQYF
-,TRBD2,TRBV29-1,TRBJ2-3,TGCAGCGCGGGGGGACGGAACACAGATACGCAGTATTTT,CSAGGRNTDTQYF
-,TRBD1,TRBV18,TRBJ1-2,TGTGCCAGCTCACCAGCCACAGGGGGCCCCTATGGCTACACCTTC,CASSPATGGPYGYTF
-,-,TRBV4-1,TRBJ2-5,TGCGCCAGCAGCCAAGATCGGAATGCAGAGACCCAGTACTTC,CASSQDRNAETQYF